The sequence of this T cell receptor (beta chain) was determined in a study of blood T cell repertoires in COVID-19. CDR3 length equals 14 residues. The V end lost 2 bases, the J end lost 4 bases, and 11 bases lay between the germline ends. CDR1 and CDR2 from the germline V gene are KGHSH and LQKENI. TCRdb's copy holds only in-frame clones and misses some; the assay was immunoSEQ multiplex PCR. The table includes around 150,000 clones, 75% to 90% detected once. This chain links TRBV18 with TRBJ2-5; no reliable D call. This receptor was taken from a woman in her fifties or sixties with active or convalescent COVID-19. The sequenced sample consisted of peripheral blood. This chain's CDR3 is CASSPGSRRETQYF. The CDR3 nucleotides are TGTGCCAGCTCACCAGGGTCGAGGAGAGAGACCCAGTACTTC.